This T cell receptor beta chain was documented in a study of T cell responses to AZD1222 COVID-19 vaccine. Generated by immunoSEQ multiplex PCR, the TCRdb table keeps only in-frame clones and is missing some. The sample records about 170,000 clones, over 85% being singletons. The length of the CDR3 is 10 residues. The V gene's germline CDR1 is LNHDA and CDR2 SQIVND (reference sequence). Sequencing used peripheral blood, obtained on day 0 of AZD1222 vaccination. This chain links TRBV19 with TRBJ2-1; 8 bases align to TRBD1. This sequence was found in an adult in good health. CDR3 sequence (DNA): TGTGCTTCCAGGGGGCATGAGCAGTTCTTC. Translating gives CASRGHEQFF.